This entry lists 22 T cell receptor beta chains sequenced from one sample in a study of blood T cell repertoires in COVID-19. Clones were sequenced by immunoSEQ multiplex PCR, and TCRdb holds only the in-frame ones, with some missing. Seen here are approximately 300,000 clones, about four fifths observed once, and the top ten hold about 1.2%. Material: peripheral blood. All receptors derive from a woman in her forties or fifties with acute or convalescent COVID-19.

The chain combines TRBV9 with TRBJ2-3, with a possible D match to TRBD1 (6 bases). Trimming stripped 0 bases from V and 1 base from J, with 9 bases between. Germline V gene lookup returns CDR1 SGDLS and CDR2 YYNGEE. There are 15 residues in the CDR3. CDR3 sequence reads: CASSVVAGGTDTQYF. The CDR3 nucleotides are TGTGCCAGCAGCGTAGTGGCAGGGGGCACAGATACGCAGTATTTT.

This sequence joins TRBV5-6 and TRBJ1-4; D is possibly TRBD1 (6 bases). The CDR3 has 15 residues. The V end lost 5 bases, the J end lost 4 bases, and 15 bases lay between the germline ends. Germline-derived CDR1 and CDR2 are SGHDT and YYEEEE. Here the CDR3 reads CASRTSGTHNEKLFF. The CDR3 DNA is TGTGCCAGCAGGACGTCCGGGACACATAATGAAAAACTGTTTTTT. The variable domain in full, with the rest retrieved from reference TRBV5-6 and TRBJ1-4, is DAGVTQSPTHLIKTRGQQVTLRCSPKSGHDTVSWYQQALGQGPQFIFQYYEEEERQRGNFPDRFSGHQFPNYSSELNVNALLLGDSALYLCASRTSGTHNEKLFFGSGTQLSVL.

The rearrangement uses TRBV28 and TRBJ1-2; D call uncertain. The CDR3 contains 14 residues. Deletions cut 1 base from V and 4 bases from J, with 10 bases between. Per the germline V gene, CDR1 is MDHEN and CDR2 is SYDVKM. The CDR3 sequence is CASSLLTLGYGYTF. DNA for the CDR3: TGTGCCAGCAGTTTATTGACACTAGGCTATGGCTACACCTTC.

The chain employs TRBV27 and TRBJ2-4, with 8 bases matching TRBD2. The CDR3 is 18 residues long. After removal of 4 bases from V and 2 bases from J, the junction contained 13 bases not matched to a gene. Germline V gene sequence: CDR1 MNHEY, CDR2 SMNVEV (reference sequence). CDR3 nucleotide sequence: TGTGCCAGCAGTTCGCGCAGCGGGAGAGGGAGCCCCAAAAACATTCAGTACTTC. Amino acid sequence: CASSSRSGRGSPKNIQYF.

V gene TRBV19 combines with J gene TRBJ1-4; D is undetermined. Trimming took off 2 bases at V and 8 bases at J, with 9 bases between the two ends. The CDR3 is made up of 13 amino acids. Germline V CDR1 and CDR2: LNHDA, SQIVND (reference sequence). Written as DNA, the CDR3 is TGTGCCAGTAGTATAAGGGAGTTGGAAAAACTGTTTTTT. It specifies CASSIRELEKLFF.

This chain uses TRBV19 with TRBJ1-1; 10 bases map to TRBD1. The V segment lost 5 bases and the J segment 0 bases; nucleotides outside the gene matches: 3. The CDR3 has 15 amino acids. Per germline, CDR1 LNHDA and CDR2 SQIVND (reference sequence). The chain's CDR3 is CASSGDRGLNTEAFF. In nucleotides, the CDR3 is TGTGCCAGTAGTGGCGACAGGGGGCTGAACACTGAAGCTTTCTTT. The full variable domain, with the rest looked up from reference TRBV19 and TRBJ1-1, is DGGITQSPKYLFRKEGQNVTLSCEQNLNHDAMYWYRQDPGQGLRLIYYSQIVNDFQKGDIAEGYSVSREKKESFPLTVTSAQKNPTAFYLCASSGDRGLNTEAFFGQGTRLTVV.

J is TRBJ2-1 and V is TRBV25-1, with D perhaps TRBD2 (6 bases). V dropped 4 bases and J dropped 4 bases, with 14 bases sitting between them. The germline gives CDR1 MGHDK, CDR2 SYGVNS. The CDR3 length is 15 residues. CDR3 DNA sequence: TGTGCCAGCAGTGCCTATAGGGACTTGTACAATGAGCAGTTCTTC. It yields the protein CASSAYRDLYNEQFF.

The gene calls are TRBV27 and TRBJ1-1, with 7 nucleotides matching TRBD1. V shed 4 bases, J shed 4 bases, and the junction held 9 bases outside the gene matches. Germline assignment: CDR1 MNHEY and CDR2 SMNVEV (reference sequence). This CDR3 is built from 15 residues. CDR3 DNA sequence: TGTGCCAGCAGTTATCGTTTAGGGACAGTCACTGAAGCTTTCTTT. It is translated as CASSYRLGTVTEAFF.

V gene TRBV12-3 or TRBV12-4 combines with J gene TRBJ1-2; D is unclear. This CDR3 comprises 12 residues. The V end lost 3 bases, the J end lost 4 bases, and 6 bases lay between the germline ends. CDR3 amino acids: CASSFGGYGYTF. In nucleotides, the CDR3 is TGTGCCAGCAGTTTTGGCGGCTATGGCTACACCTTC.

The V and J genes are TRBV11-2 and TRBJ2-5; TRBD2 might be the D (6 bases). The germline V and J ends were trimmed by 0 bases and 6 bases, with 11 bases remaining between them. The CDR3 is 14 amino acids. Germline CDR1 reads SGHAT; CDR2 reads FQNNGV. The CDR3 loop reads CASSLDGRGKTQYF. The CDR3 DNA reads TGTGCCAGCAGCTTAGACGGGAGAGGGAAGACCCAGTACTTC.

The chain carries TRBV9 and TRBJ1-4; D is unclear. Germline CDR1 reads SGDLS; CDR2 reads YYNGEE. V dropped 4 bases and J dropped 0 bases, with 10 bases sitting between them. The CDR3 totals 15 residues. The CDR3 region has the DNA TGTGCCAGCAGCTTACGCGGATCAACTAATGAAAAACTGTTTTTT. The encoded protein is CASSLRGSTNEKLFF.

This clone was seen only a few times. CDR3 nucleotide sequence: TGTGCCAGAAGCTCTAACCGGGAAAATAATTCACCCCTCCACTTT. Protein: CARSSNRENNSPLHF. This sequence joins TRBV5-3 and TRBJ1-6; D remains unclear. TRBV5-3 has ORF status, its function being uncertain. This CDR3 comprises 15 residues. Trimming removed 3 bases from V and 5 bases from J, with 12 bases in between.

This clone was detected only once. V gene TRBV4-1 combines with J gene TRBJ1-1; no firm D call. This CDR3 is 13 amino acids long. Germline V gives CDR1 MGHRA, CDR2 YSYEKL. Trimming pared 4 bases from V and 4 bases from J, leaving 10 bases between. The CDR3 protein is CASSRTEGTEAFF. As DNA, the CDR3 is TGCGCCAGCAGCCGTACCGAGGGCACTGAAGCTTTCTTT.

This clone was counted only a few times. The chain has TRBV4-2 and TRBJ2-2; 10 positions match TRBD2. Trimming took 4 bases from V and 3 from J; bases not matched to a gene: 5. Germline V gene sequence: CDR1 LGHNA, CDR2 YNFKEQ. This CDR3 has 16 residues. The CDR3: CASSRAGGQDTGELFF. CDR3 DNA sequence: TGTGCCAGCAGCCGAGCGGGGGGGCAGGACACCGGGGAGCTGTTTTTT.

This chain connects TRBV5-4 to TRBJ1-1; the D gene is possibly TRBD1 (5 bases). The germline V gene encodes CDR1 SGHNT and CDR2 YYREEE (reference sequence). V lost 4 bases and J lost 1, with 11 bases in between. The CDR3 covers 14 residues. In DNA, the CDR3 is TGTGCCAGCAGCAAAGGGGTAGCGAACACTGAAGCTTTCTTT. It encodes CASSKGVANTEAFF.

CDR3 DNA sequence: TGTGCCAGCAGCCCGATGGCGGGGCCGTCCTACAATGAGCAGTTCTTC. Translation: CASSPMAGPSYNEQFF. The rearrangement uses TRBV7-7 and TRBJ2-1; D perhaps matches TRBD2 (6 bases). This CDR3 is 16 amino acids long. Germline CDR1 SSHAT, CDR2 FNYEAQ (reference sequence). V lost 5 bases and J 1 base, leaving 15 bases between the germline ends.

This clone was picked up a small number of times. The CDR3 region has the DNA TGCGCCAGCAGCACTCAGAACACTGAAGCTTTCTTT. Translating gives CASSTQNTEAFF. This rearrangement joins TRBV4-1 to TRBJ1-1, with no clear D. Looked up from germline, CDR1 is MGHRA and CDR2 is YSYEKL. The CDR3 contains 12 residues. V was pared by 5 bases and J by 1 base, with 5 bases between.

This clone was recorded only once. The chain couples TRBV10-3 to TRBJ2-3; tentative D call: TRBD2 (5 bases). Germline-derived CDR1 and CDR2 are ENHRY and SYGVKD. Trimming pared 11 bases from V and 6 bases from J, leaving 24 bases between. This CDR3 has 15 residues. The CDR3 bases are TGTGCCCCGAACTGGGCACCACTGTCGGGGGATACGCAGTATTTT. It codes for CAPNWAPLSGDTQYF.

The J gene is TRBJ1-1, the V gene TRBV2; D remains unclear. The CDR3 length is 14 residues. Germline V gene data show CDR1 as SNHLY and CDR2 as FYNNEI. The V gene lost 3 bases and the J gene lost 0 bases, with 8 bases spanning the gap. DNA for the CDR3: TGTGCCAGCAGTGAGTGGGCGATGAACACTGAAGCTTTCTTT. This codes for CASSEWAMNTEAFF.

This chain uses TRBV19 with TRBJ1-4; weak D call: TRBD1 (5 bases). CDR1 LNHDA and CDR2 SQIVND come from the germline V gene (reference sequence). The CDR3 is 13 amino acids. The V gene lost 11 bases and the J gene lost 0 bases, with 10 bases spanning the gap. This CDR3 is CAGGLATNEKLFF. The CDR3, as DNA: TGTGCCGGGGGGTTAGCAACTAATGAAAAACTGTTTTTT.

This rearrangement joins TRBV27 to TRBJ2-3, with D maybe TRBD2 (6 bases). V gave up 6 bases and J gave up 4 bases, with 17 bases separating them. The CDR3 length is 15 residues. CDR1 is MNHEY and CDR2 is SMNVEV in the germline V gene (reference sequence). The CDR3 is CASRWRAGPPDTQYF. The DNA for the CDR3 is TGTGCCAGCAGATGGCGGGCGGGGCCGCCAGATACGCAGTATTTT.

The chain uses TRBV10-1 and TRBJ1-1; D is unresolved. V dropped 0 bases and J dropped 7 bases, with 9 bases sitting between them. There are 13 residues in the CDR3. The germline V gene has CDR1 WNHNN and CDR2 SYGVQD (reference sequence). CDR3 coding DNA: TGCGCCAGCAGTGAGTCTCTGGGGAGTGAAGCTTTCTTT. Translating gives CASSESLGSEAFF.